This T cell receptor beta chain was identified during a study of T-cell memory formation after mild COVID-19. MiXCR, applied by TCRdb to the 5' RACE reads, yields one record per CDR3 protein. The sample shows 34,000 or so distinct CDR3 sequences, around 8% of them seen only once. CDR1 is LGHDT and CDR2 is YNNKEL in the germline V gene (reference sequence). The J segment lost 6 bases and the V segment lost 4 bases, leaving 2 bases of the junction unmatched. The length of the CDR3 is 12 residues. Study results and limitations: Researchers found some responding clones in pre-infection memory, a sign that cross-reactive memory joined.

With respect to this clonotype: What it recognizes is unknown.

Sequenced: PBMCs or a T cell subset sorted from them (not recorded which). V and J are TRBV3-1 and TRBJ1-2, with 7 bases lining up with TRBD1. This TCR was recovered from a man younger than 30 who had mild COVID-19 (a few samples of this study predate the infection). Cell type and time point are not known. The CDR3 is CASSPRGDGYTF. The DNA of the CDR3 is TGTGCCAGCAGCCCCAGGGGGGATGGCTACACCTTC.